The 4 T cell receptor beta chains below were found in one sample sequenced in a study of siplizumab effects on memory and regulatory T cells. Sequencing was performed with immunoSEQ multiplex PCR; in TCRdb, only in-frame clones are kept and a portion is missing. The sample holds under 85,000 clones, over 80% seen once. Sequencing was carried out using Tregs sorted from blood. The receptors originated from a human donor in good health.

This rearrangement joins TRBV6-5 to TRBJ1-2; D is uncertain. Trimming left V 0 bases short and J 0 bases short, with 5 bases between. The CDR3 consists of 14 residues. The germline gives CDR1 MNHEY, CDR2 SVGAGI. CDR3 amino acids: CASSYSASNYGYTF. In DNA form, the CDR3 reads TGTGCCAGCAGTTACTCGGCGTCTAACTATGGCTACACCTTC.

The count of this clone is one. The rearrangement links TRBV5-4 to TRBJ1-2; 7 bases are shared with TRBD1. Germline V gives CDR1 SGHNT, CDR2 YYREEE (reference sequence). The CDR3 is made up of 17 amino acids. V gave up 0 bases and J gave up 7 bases; unmatched junction bases: 15. CDR3: CASSLEGASRPTSGYTF. CDR3 nucleotides: TGTGCCAGCAGCTTGGAGGGGGCCAGCAGGCCTACCTCTGGCTACACCTTC.

V and J are TRBV13 and TRBJ2-7; maybe TRBD2 (6 bases). The CDR3 is made up of 16 amino acids. With 1 base removed from V and 1 base from J, the gap between germline ends came to 14 bases. The germline gives CDR1 PRHDT, CDR2 FYEKMQ (reference sequence). The DNA of the CDR3 is TGTGCCAGCAGCTTAGAACCGGGACTTGGATCCTACGAGCAGTACTTC. It encodes CASSLEPGLGSYEQYF.

V is TRBV5-1 and J is TRBJ2-1; 7 bases line up with TRBD2. CDR3 length: 16 residues. CDR1 SGHRS and CDR2 YFSETQ come from the germline V gene. J was trimmed by 1 base and V by 4 bases; bases with no gene match: 8. The CDR3 bases are TGCGCCAGCAGCACCGTTGCGGGAGTGTCCTACAATGAGCAGTTCTTC. Amino acid sequence: CASSTVAGVSYNEQFF.